This T cell receptor beta chain was captured in a study of blood T cell repertoires in COVID-19. About the study: There were acute and convalescent COVID-19 samples, and they came from the United States, Italy and Spain. T cells, B-cell-depleted T cells, or PBMCs supplied cDNA or gDNA.

Under the authors' procedure: Amplified reference gene primers provided the basis for estimating nucleated cell counts. The assay was immunoSEQ multiplex PCR, and TCRdb's table has in-frame clones only and misses some. The V and J calls and the clone size are those of that table, but D and trimming were determined from the DNA. Here the sample spans 90,000 to 120,000 clones, over 80% being singletons. Trimming removed 1 base from V and 3 bases from J, with 7 bases in between. Germline V gene sequence: CDR1 SGHTA, CDR2 FQGNSA. CDR3 size: 14 residues. Sequenced sample: peripheral blood. V is TRBV7-2 and J is TRBJ2-4, with D possibly being TRBD2 (5 bases). The origin of this receptor is a woman between 25 and 40 years old with acute or convalescent COVID-19. The DNA for the CDR3 is TGTGCCAGCAGCTTAGGTGGGAGCAAAAACATTCAGTACTTC. Residues: CASSLGGSKNIQYF.